The entry below describes one TCR beta chain. This entry comes from a study of control samples from healthy donors and cancer patients. TCRdb's table, derived via immunoSEQ multiplex PCR, lists solely in-frame clones and lacks some. The table lists 88,000 or so clones, around 94% of them singletons. This CDR3 is 15 amino acids long. Germline values: CDR1 MDHEN, CDR2 SYDVKM. V shed 6 bases, J shed 8 bases, and the junction held 14 bases outside the gene matches. The material sequenced was blood. The chain joins TRBV28 to TRBJ1-2; the match to TRBD1 covers 8 bases. The receptor was isolated from a woman aged 18-29 years in good health. The CDR3 DNA is TGTGCCAGCAGGGGAACCGACAGGGGACTCTGGGGCTACACCTTC. Amino acids: CASRGTDRGLWGYTF.